Here is one T cell receptor (beta chain) with its context. Trimming removed 4 bases from V and 3 bases from J; junction bases left unmatched: 4. The germline CDR1 and CDR2 sequences are SGHDT and YYEEEE. The CDR3 has 13 residues. The entry originates in a study of blood T cell repertoires in COVID-19. Across the study: The study drew acute and convalescent COVID-19 samples from the United States, Italy and Spain.

Original handling: Using reference gene primer amplification, nucleated cell counts were estimated. The table came from immunoSEQ multiplex PCR; TCRdb's copy has only in-frame clones and leaves some out. The V and J calls and the clone size are those of that table, but D and trimming were determined from the DNA. The sample consists of roughly 210,000 clones, under 90% of them appearing once. Sequences were obtained from peripheral blood. This TCR was sampled from a woman of 80 years or more with COVID-19, enrolled during active disease. The chain recombines TRBV5-6 with TRBJ2-7; 7 positions match TRBD1. CDR3 loop: CASSRGQHYEQYV. CDR3 sequence (DNA): TGTGCCAGCAGCCGGGGACAGCACTACGAGCAGTACGTC.